This is a list of T cell receptor beta chains from one sample in a study of blood T cells in healthy people across ages. TCRdb reanalysed the 5' RACE reads using MiXCR and keeps one entry per CDR3 protein. The sample yields hundreds of thousands of distinct CDR3 sequences, 56% seen once. Sequencing input: blood. The receptors here all came from a man aged 40-50 years in good health. The CDR3 runs from the conserved cysteine through the conserved F or W. D genes are given only for firm matches. Only some rows state a clone size, as once, few, many or a class for expanded clones.

TRBJ1-2 NA NA TRBV4-3 TGCGCCAGCAGCCAAGATAATGGGGCGGTAGATGGCTACACCTTC CASSQDNGAVDGYTF
TRBJ2-4 TRBD1 NA TRBV4-2 TGTGCCAGCAGACCTGACCGAGCTGGGACAGGCCCTGAAGCTCAGTACTTC CASRPDRAGTGPEAQYF
TRBJ1-2 NA few TRBV7-2 TGTGCCAGCAGCGTCCCAGGGTTGCTTTCGAGCTATGGCTACACCTTC CASSVPGLLSSYGYTF
TRBJ2-6 NA NA TRBV7-9 TGTGCCAGCAGCACCACAAGGAGCTCTGGGGCCAACGTCCTGACTTTC CASSTTRSSGANVLTF
TRBJ2-7 NA NA TRBV10-3 TGTGCCATCAGTGAGCCGGCTAGCCCAAGCAACTACGAGCAGTACTTC CAISEPASPSNYEQYF
TRBJ2-5 NA NA TRBV28 TGTGCCAGCAGTAACGAACGACACAAGAAAGAGACCCAGTACTTC CASSNERHKKETQYF
TRBJ2-5 NA once TRBV20-1 TGCAGTGCTAGAGCACCACGGGGCCTCCAAGAGACCCAGTACTTC CSARAPRGLQETQYF
TRBJ2-1 NA few TRBV28 TGTGCCAGCAGTCGACAGGATAATGAGCAGTTCTTC CASSRQDNEQFF
TRBJ2-3 NA NA TRBV11-3 TGTGCCAGCAGTAATCTTCGCACAGATACGCAGTATTTT CASSNLRTDTQYF
TRBJ2-7 NA NA TRBV7-9 TGTGCCAGCAGCCCCTACACGCGTGGGCAGTACTTC CASSPYTRGQYF
TRBJ2-1 TRBD1 once TRBV24-1 TGTGCCACCAGTGATTTTTCAGGGGGCTCCTACAATGAGCAGTTCTTC CATSDFSGGSYNEQFF
TRBJ1-6 NA many TRBV20-1 TGCAGTGCTAGGGAAGCCGGGGGTGCTTATAATTCACCCCTCCACTTT CSAREAGGAYNSPLHF
TRBJ1-1 NA NA TRBV24-1 TGTGCCACCAGGGAGGAGGGTGCCTCAGAAGCTTTCTTT CATREEGASEAFF
TRBJ2-2 NA NA TRBV9 TGTGCCAGCAGCGTAGGTAGCGGCCCGAACACCGGGGAGCTGTTTTTT CASSVGSGPNTGELFF
TRBJ1-2 TRBD1 few TRBV6-5 TGTGCCAGCAGTTACTCGATTGACTTTATGGCAGGGGGCAGCTATGGCTACACCTTC CASSYSIDFMAGGSYGYTF
TRBJ2-3 TRBD2 few TRBV14 TGTGCCAGCAGCCAAGCCGGCTGGACTAGTAAACCAGATACGCAGTATTTT CASSQAGWTSKPDTQYF
TRBJ2-1 TRBD2 once TRBV24-1 TGTGCCACCAGTGACCTTAGCGGGAAATCCTACAATGAGCAGTTCTTC CATSDLSGKSYNEQFF
TRBJ2-1 TRBD1 NA TRBV3-1 TGTGCCAGCAGCCAAGTATCACTAGGACAGGGGGCGTTTGAGCAGTTCTTC CASSQVSLGQGAFEQFF
TRBJ2-1 TRBD2 NA TRBV10-3 TGTGCCACCTCGACTAGCGAGGCCCATGAGCAGTTCTTC CATSTSEAHEQFF
TRBJ2-6 NA NA TRBV30 TGTGCCTGGAGTGGGTCTGGGGCCAACGTCCTGACTTTC CAWSGSGANVLTF
TRBJ2-7 TRBD2 NA TRBV28 TGTGCCAGCAGTTTACCTAGCGGGAGCTTCTACGAGCAGTACTTC CASSLPSGSFYEQYF
TRBJ1-5 NA NA TRBV6-1 TGTGCCAGCAGTGAAGCGGTCGGTCAGCCCCAGCATTTT CASSEAVGQPQHF
TRBJ2-7 TRBD2 few TRBV12-3/TRBV12-4 TGTGCCAGCAGCCTGGGGGCTAGCGGGAGCGAGCAGTACTTC CASSLGASGSEQYF
TRBJ1-4 NA NA TRBV11-1 TGTGCCGGCAATGCGGGGTACTACAGCGAAAAACTGTTTTTT CAGNAGYYSEKLFF
TRBJ2-5 NA NA TRBV11-3 TGTGCCAGCAGCAGGGGAGGTGATGGGACCCAGTACTTC CASSRGGDGTQYF
TRBJ2-5 NA NA TRBV20-1 TGCAGTGCCAAGACTACGGGGGAGACCCAGTACTTC CSAKTTGETQYF
TRBJ2-5 TRBD1 NA TRBV10-3 TGTGCCATCAGACAGACAGGGAACGCGGAGACCCAGTACTTC CAIRQTGNAETQYF
TRBJ1-6 NA NA TRBV5-1 TGCGCCAGCAAGGAGACAGTCTTCGGAACCTATAATTCACCCCTCCACTTT CASKETVFGTYNSPLHF
TRBJ2-5 NA NA TRBV10-3 TGTGCCATCAGTGAATTAGCAAAAGCTGATGAGACCCAGTACTTC CAISELAKADETQYF
TRBJ1-4 NA NA TRBV29-1 TGCAGCGTTGAAGGGGGCCAGGCGGGAAAACTGTTTTTT CSVEGGQAGKLFF
TRBJ2-3 NA NA TRBV3-1 TGTGCCGGCAGCCAAGGCCGGACCGTTGGGGCAGATACGCAGTATTTT CAGSQGRTVGADTQYF
TRBJ2-1 TRBD2 once TRBV5-1 TGCGCCAGCAGCTTACTAGCGGGGCCTTCCAATGAGCAGTTCTTC CASSLLAGPSNEQFF
TRBJ1-2 NA NA TRBV6-1 TGTGCCAGCCTGGGAGGGACCAGAAACTATGGCTACACCTTC CASLGGTRNYGYTF
TRBJ2-4 TRBD2 few TRBV7-2 TGTGCCAGCAGCGCACAAAGCGGGAGGGTCAAAAACATTCAGTACTTC CASSAQSGRVKNIQYF
TRBJ1-1 NA NA TRBV12-3/TRBV12-4 TGTGCCAGCAGTTTCCCCGGCCCTACTGAAGCTTTCTTT CASSFPGPTEAFF
TRBJ2-3 NA NA TRBV6-6 TGTGCCAGCGGTGCGAGGGGCACAGATACGCAGTATTTT CASGARGTDTQYF
TRBJ1-4 NA NA TRBV20-1 TGCAGTGCGGAAGGCCAGATTAATGAAAAACTGTTTTTT CSAEGQINEKLFF
TRBJ2-5 NA NA TRBV7-2 TGTGCCAGCAGCTTAGTACGGACTAACAACTGGTACTTC CASSLVRTNNWYF
TRBJ2-3 NA NA TRBV9 TGTGCCAGCAGCGTAGGATCACACCCTAGCACAGATACGCAGTATTTT CASSVGSHPSTDTQYF
TRBJ2-5 NA few TRBV7-2 TGTGCCAGCAGCCCTGGGCGTGTACAAGAGACCCAGTACTTC CASSPGRVQETQYF
TRBJ2-6 TRBD1 NA TRBV4-3 TGCGCCAGCAGCCACTCCTACTACAGGGGGCGCAGCAGCCCCTCTGGGGCCAACGTCCTGACTTTC CASSHSYYRGRSSPSGANVLTF
TRBJ2-7 NA NA TRBV15 TGTGCCACCAGCAGAGATACCAGTTACGAGCAGTACTTC CATSRDTSYEQYF
TRBJ2-6 NA NA TRBV6-5 TGTGCCAGCAGTACCAGGACAGCTGGGGCCAACGTCCTGACTTTC CASSTRTAGANVLTF
TRBJ2-3 NA NA TRBV7-9 TGTGCCAGCAGCTTAGGTGTTACGCACAGACAGCAGTATTTT CASSLGVTHRQQYF
TRBJ2-7 TRBD2 NA TRBV20-1 TGCAGTGCTAGCCGGCGGGAGGGTGTCTACGAGCAGTACTTC CSASRREGVYEQYF
TRBJ1-6 NA NA TRBV12-3/TRBV12-4 TGTGCCAGCAGTACACGACGACAGCGAGATAATTCACCCCTCCACTTT CASSTRRQRDNSPLHF
TRBJ2-3 NA few TRBV7-9 TGTGCCAGCAGGGAAGGGACCAGAGATACGCAGTATTTT CASREGTRDTQYF
TRBJ2-5 TRBD1 NA TRBV9 TGTGCCAGCAGCGTAGCTACGGTGGGGACAGGGGAAGAGACCCAGTACTTC CASSVATVGTGEETQYF
TRBJ2-3 TRBD1 NA TRBV7-6 TGTGCCAGCAGCTTAGTAGGGGGCAAGGGCACAGATACGCAGTATTTT CASSLVGGKGTDTQYF